These 8 T cell receptor beta chains were all obtained from the same sample, sequenced in a study of shared clonotypes between healthy human individuals. Terminally differentiated effector memory CD45RA+ cells were excluded by CCR7 positive selection of CD45RO-negative cells. Method: immunoSEQ multiplex PCR; TCRdb's copy keeps in-frame clones and lacks some. This table holds about 2.1 million clones, around 93% found once. Sequenced: naive CD8+ T cells from PBMCs. Receptor source: a man aged 18 to 30 in good health. Some clones in this sample may be carry-over from other donors' samples.

Details on this clone: Other DNA sequences in this sample translate to the same CDR3. The CDR3 bases are TGCGCCAGCAGCCAAGGTAATAGCGGGACCTACAATGAGCAGTTCTTC. Its protein product is CASSQGNSGTYNEQFF. This chain uses TRBV4-1 with TRBJ2-1; 8 nucleotides match TRBD2. The CDR3 is 16 amino acids. In germline, CDR1 is MGHRA, CDR2 YSYEKL. V lost 1 base, J lost 2 bases, and 4 bases stayed unmatched.

The chain couples TRBV6-4 to TRBJ1-2; the D is unclear. CDR3 size: 13 residues. V was clipped by 5 bases and J by 5 bases, with 12 bases between them. Germline values: CDR1 MRHNA, CDR2 SNTAGT. DNA of the CDR3: TGTGCCAGCAGTCCCCGGATAGGTTATGGCTACACCTTC. It is translated as CASSPRIGYGYTF.

This sequence joins TRBV7-9 and TRBJ1-1; no firm D call. This CDR3 region has 14 residues. Looked up from germline, CDR1 is SEHNR and CDR2 is FQNEAQ (reference sequence). Trimming removed 2 bases from V and 6 bases from J, with 13 bases in between. CDR3 nucleotides: TGTGCCAGCAGCTTAATAGGGCCCGGAGCTGAAGCTTTCTTT. This sequence encodes CASSLIGPGAEAFF.

The J gene is TRBJ2-2, the V gene TRBV13; 9 nucleotides line up with TRBD2. This CDR3 is built from 17 residues. V was clipped by 4 bases and J by 9 bases; unmatched bases: 15. Per germline, CDR1 PRHDT and CDR2 FYEKMQ (reference sequence). Here the CDR3 DNA reads TGTGCCAGCAGCTATTCAATTCTAGCGGGAAACGGCCGGGAGCTGTTTTTT. Translation: CASSYSILAGNGRELFF.

This clone is a singleton in its sample. The chain combines TRBV12-2 with TRBJ2-3; the D call TRBD2 from the table was never checked on the DNA. TRBV12-2 is a pseudogene locus. CDR3 length: 19 amino acids. CDR3 sequence: CASRSVFCGLPQSADTQYF. For the CDR3, the DNA is TGTGCAAGTCGCTCCGTTTTCTGCGGGCTCCCCCAGAGTGCAGATACGCAGTATTTT.

J is TRBJ2-2 and V is TRBV18; 8 bases are shared with TRBD1. The CDR3 is 16 amino acids. The germline V gene has CDR1 KGHSH and CDR2 LQKENI. V dropped 2 bases and J dropped 7; count of bases not matched to a gene: 9. The CDR3 reads CASSPWGTGYHGELFF. The CDR3 DNA sequence: TGTGCCAGCTCACCATGGGGGACAGGCTATCACGGGGAGCTGTTTTTT.

The chain uses TRBV28 and TRBJ1-2, with a possible D match to TRBD1 (5 bases). The CDR3 consists of 18 residues. The germline V and J ends were trimmed by 3 bases and 0 bases, with 20 bases remaining between them. Germline V gene lookup returns CDR1 MDHEN and CDR2 SYDVKM. CDR3 nucleotide sequence: TGTGCCAGCAGTTTGTGGAAGAAACAGGACGACCCTAACTATGGCTACACCTTC. Protein: CASSLWKKQDDPNYGYTF.

V gene TRBV7-9 combines with J gene TRBJ2-7; D gene unclear. CDR1 is SEHNR, CDR2 FQNEAQ, per germline (reference sequence). This CDR3 is built from 13 residues. Trimming stripped 8 bases from V and 2 bases from J, with 13 bases between. CDR3 nucleotides: TGTGCCAGCCGGTTTGGGTCCGCCTACGAGCAGTACTTC. Amino acid sequence: CASRFGSAYEQYF.